The next 3 T cell receptor beta chains were all read from a single sample in a study of beta chain features in type 1 diabetes. Every isolated RNA sample was fully reverse transcribed, so sequencing captured expressed TCRB transcripts. Clones were read by immunoSEQ multiplex PCR, and TCRdb kept only the in-frame ones, dropping some. This table has roughly 230,000 clones, around 10% appearing once. The sequencing sample was made of naive CD4+ T cells from blood. Receptors were obtained from a woman under 30 in good health.

This clone was observed a handful of times. This chain connects TRBV18 to TRBJ2-1; 8 bases fit TRBD2. Germline lookup yields CDR1 KGHSH and CDR2 LQKENI. Unmatched junction bases numbered 7, after V lost 3 bases and J lost 3 bases. The CDR3 runs 16 residues. CDR3 loop: CASSPLAGLYYNEQFF. The CDR3 region has the DNA TGTGCCAGCTCACCCTTAGCGGGGCTATACTACAATGAGCAGTTCTTC.

This chain joins TRBV2 and TRBJ1-5; the match to TRBD1 covers 8 bases. The V and J ends lost 6 bases and 5 bases, in that order; junction bases with no gene match: 6. This CDR3 region has 14 residues. Germline assignment: CDR1 SNHLY and CDR2 FYNNEI. The CDR3 here is CASSGQGADQPQHF. CDR3 nucleotide sequence: TGTGCCAGCAGCGGACAGGGTGCGGATCAGCCCCAGCATTTT.

Only a few counts were recorded for this clone. V gene TRBV21-1 combines with J gene TRBJ1-1. TRBV21-1 is an annotated pseudogene. This CDR3 is 14 amino acids long. In DNA form, the CDR3 reads TGTGCCAGCAGCACCGGGGAGGGAAGCGATGAAGCTTTCTTT. Its protein is CASSTGEGSDEAFF.